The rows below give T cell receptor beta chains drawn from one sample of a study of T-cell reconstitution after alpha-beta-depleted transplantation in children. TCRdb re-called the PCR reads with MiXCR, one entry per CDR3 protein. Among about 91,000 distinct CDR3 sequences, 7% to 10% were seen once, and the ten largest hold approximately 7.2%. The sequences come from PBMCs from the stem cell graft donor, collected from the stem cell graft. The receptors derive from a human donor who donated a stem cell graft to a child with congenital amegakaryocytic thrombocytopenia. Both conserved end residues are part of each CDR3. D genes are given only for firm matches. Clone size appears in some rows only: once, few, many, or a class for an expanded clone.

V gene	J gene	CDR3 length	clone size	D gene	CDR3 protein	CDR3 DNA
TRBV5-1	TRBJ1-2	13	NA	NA	CASSSGGRGGYTF	TGCGCCAGCTCCTCGGGGGGGCGAGGAGGCTACACCTTC
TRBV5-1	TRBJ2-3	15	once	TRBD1	CASSLEGQGADTQYF	TGCGCCAGCAGCTTGGAGGGACAGGGGGCAGATACGCAGTATTTT
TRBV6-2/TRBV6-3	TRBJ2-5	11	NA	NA	CASRDGPTQYF	TGTGCCAGCAGAGATGGGCCGACCCAGTACTTC
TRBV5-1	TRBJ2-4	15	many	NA	CASSGLDDGGFIQYF	TGCGCCAGCAGCGGACTTGACGATGGGGGATTTATTCAGTACTTC
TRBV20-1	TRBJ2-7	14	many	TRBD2	CSAPTSGSFYEQYF	TGCAGTGCCCCAACTAGCGGGAGTTTCTACGAGCAGTACTTC
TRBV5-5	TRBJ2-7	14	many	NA	CASSLALLTYEQYF	TGTGCCAGCAGCTTAGCCCTGCTAACCTACGAGCAGTACTTC
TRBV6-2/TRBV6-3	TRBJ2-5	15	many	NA	CASSYGIQYQETQYF	TGTGCCAGCAGTTACGGGATCCAGTACCAAGAGACCCAGTACTTC
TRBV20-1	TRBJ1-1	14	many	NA	CSARAGHKNTEAFF	TGCAGTGCTCGAGCAGGACACAAGAACACTGAAGCTTTCTTT
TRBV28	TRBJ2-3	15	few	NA	CASSLRGAGTDTQYF	TGTGCCAGCAGTCTTCGGGGGGCAGGCACAGATACGCAGTATTTT
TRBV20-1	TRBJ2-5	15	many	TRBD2	CSARGASGSEETQYF	TGCAGTGCTAGAGGGGCTAGCGGGAGTGAAGAGACCCAGTACTTC
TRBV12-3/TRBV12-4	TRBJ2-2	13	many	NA	CASSLSRTGELFF	TGTGCCAGCAGTTTAAGCAGGACCGGGGAGCTGTTTTTT
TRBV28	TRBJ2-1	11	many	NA	CASSFGREQFF	TGTGCCAGCAGTTTCGGCAGAGAGCAGTTCTTC
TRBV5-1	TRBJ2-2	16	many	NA	CASSLRGGSNTGELFF	TGCGCCAGCAGCTTGCGTGGAGGATCGAACACCGGGGAGCTGTTTTTT
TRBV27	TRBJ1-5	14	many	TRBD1	CASSPDRATQPQHF	TGTGCCAGCAGTCCCGACAGGGCTACTCAGCCCCAGCATTTT
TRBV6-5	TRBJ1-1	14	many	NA	CASSYSSGDTEAFF	TGTGCCAGCAGTTACTCTTCAGGGGATACTGAAGCTTTCTTT
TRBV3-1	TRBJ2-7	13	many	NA	CASSQEYSYEQYF	TGTGCCAGCAGCCAAGAGTACTCCTACGAGCAGTACTTC
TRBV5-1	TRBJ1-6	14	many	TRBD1	CASSPGQGASPLHF	TGCGCCAGCAGCCCCGGACAGGGGGCATCACCCCTCCACTTT
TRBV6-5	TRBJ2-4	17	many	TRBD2	CASSSTSGTLAKNIQYF	TGTGCCAGCAGTTCGACTAGCGGAACACTAGCCAAAAACATTCAGTACTTC
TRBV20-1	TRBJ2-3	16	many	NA	CSARDRDAAMMDTQYF	TGCAGTGCTAGAGATCGGGACGCCGCAATGATGGATACGCAGTATTTT
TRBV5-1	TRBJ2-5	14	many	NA	CASSLSPAEETQYF	TGCGCCAGCAGCTTGTCCCCCGCTGAAGAGACCCAGTACTTC
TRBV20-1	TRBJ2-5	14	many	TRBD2	CSARGGEVMGTQYF	TGCAGTGCTAGGGGGGGGGAAGTTATGGGGACCCAGTACTTC
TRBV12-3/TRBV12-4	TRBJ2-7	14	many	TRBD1	CASSQGQGYDEQYF	TGTGCCAGCAGCCAGGGACAGGGCTACGACGAGCAGTACTTC
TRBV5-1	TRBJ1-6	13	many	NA	CASSTDGNSPLHF	TGCGCCAGCTCCACGGACGGAAATTCACCCCTCCACTTT
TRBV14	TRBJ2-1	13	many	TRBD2	CASSPGLAGEQFF	TGTGCCAGCAGCCCGGGACTAGCGGGAGAGCAGTTCTTC
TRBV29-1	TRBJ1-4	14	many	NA	CSGALTEINEKLFF	TGCAGCGGCGCCCTGACGGAGATTAATGAAAAACTGTTTTTT
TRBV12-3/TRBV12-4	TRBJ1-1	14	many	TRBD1	CASRGPGGGTEAFF	TGTGCCAGCAGGGGCCCAGGGGGTGGCACTGAAGCTTTCTTT
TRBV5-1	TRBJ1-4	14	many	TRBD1	CASSLEQGRQKLFF	TGCGCCAGCAGCTTGGAACAGGGGAGGCAAAAACTGTTTTTT
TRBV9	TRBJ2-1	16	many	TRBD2	CASSPDSGGAYNEQFF	TGTGCCAGCAGCCCGGATAGCGGGGGCGCCTACAATGAGCAGTTCTTC
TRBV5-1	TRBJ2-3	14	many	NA	CASSLATTSDTQYF	TGCGCCAGCAGCTTGGCTACAACCTCAGATACGCAGTATTTT
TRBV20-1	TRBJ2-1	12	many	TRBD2	CSAPTSGYEQFF	TGCAGTGCACCAACTAGCGGGTATGAGCAGTTCTTC
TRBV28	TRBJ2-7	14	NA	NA	CASQFGTDSYEQYF	TGTGCCAGCCAATTTGGGACTGACTCCTACGAGCAGTACTTC
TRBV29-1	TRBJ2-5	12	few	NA	CSVGPERETQYF	TGCAGCGTTGGTCCCGAGCGGGAGACCCAGTACTTC
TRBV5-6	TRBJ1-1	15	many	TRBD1	CASSWTGGSNTEAFF	TGTGCCAGCAGCTGGACAGGGGGTTCGAACACTGAAGCTTTCTTT
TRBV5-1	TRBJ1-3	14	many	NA	CASSIDTSGNTIYF	TGCGCCAGCAGCATCGACACCTCTGGAAACACCATATATTTT
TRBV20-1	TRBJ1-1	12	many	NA	CSAVPGATEAFF	TGCAGTGCCGTTCCAGGGGCCACTGAAGCTTTCTTT
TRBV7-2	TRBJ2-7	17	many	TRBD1	CASSFSSSGQGSYEQYF	TGTGCCAGCAGCTTCTCGTCGTCAGGACAGGGCTCCTACGAGCAGTACTTC
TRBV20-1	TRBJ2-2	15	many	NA	CSARRGRTNTGELFF	TGCAGTGCTAGACGGGGGCGCACGAACACCGGGGAGCTGTTTTTT
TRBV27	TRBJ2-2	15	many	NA	CASGRTGGFTGELFF	TGTGCCAGCGGAAGGACAGGAGGGTTTACCGGGGAGCTGTTTTTT
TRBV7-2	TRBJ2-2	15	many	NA	CASSLPGGRAGELFF	TGTGCCAGCAGCTTGCCCGGGGGAAGGGCCGGGGAGCTGTTTTTT
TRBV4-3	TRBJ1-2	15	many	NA	CASSQGGPPGYGYTF	TGCGCCAGCAGCCAGGGCGGACCGCCGGGGTATGGCTACACCTTC
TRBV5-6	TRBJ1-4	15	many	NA	CASSASGGANEKLFF	TGTGCCAGCAGCGCCTCTGGGGGCGCTAATGAAAAACTGTTTTTT
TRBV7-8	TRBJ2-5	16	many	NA	CASSSKGPSAGETQYF	TGTGCCAGCAGCTCGAAAGGCCCCTCGGCCGGAGAGACCCAGTACTTC
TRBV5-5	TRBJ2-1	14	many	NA	CASSLVSRGDEQFF	TGTGCCAGCAGCTTGGTGTCCCGAGGAGACGAGCAGTTCTTC
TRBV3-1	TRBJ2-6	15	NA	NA	CATCPRLSGANVLTF	TGTGCCACCTGCCCCCGACTATCTGGGGCCAACGTCCTGACTTTC
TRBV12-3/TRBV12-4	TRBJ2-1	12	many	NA	CASNGPGNEQFF	TGTGCCAGCAACGGACCAGGAAATGAGCAGTTCTTC
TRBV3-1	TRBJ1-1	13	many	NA	CASSQTTVTEAFF	TGTGCCAGCAGCCAGACGACAGTCACTGAAGCTTTCTTT
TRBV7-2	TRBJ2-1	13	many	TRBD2	CASSLASGTSQFF	TGTGCCAGCAGCTTAGCTTCCGGGACTAGCCAGTTCTTC
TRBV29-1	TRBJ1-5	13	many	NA	CSVGERVNQPQHF	TGCAGCGTGGGAGAAAGGGTCAATCAGCCCCAGCATTTT
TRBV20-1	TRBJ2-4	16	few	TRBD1	CSESPAAGTAKNSQYF	TGCAGTGAGTCCCCTGCGGCAGGGACAGCCAAAAACAGTCAGTACTTC
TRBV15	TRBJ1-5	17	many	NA	CATSPRRSTDSDQPQHF	TGTGCCACCAGTCCCCGGAGGTCGACAGATTCTGACCAGCCCCAGCATTTT
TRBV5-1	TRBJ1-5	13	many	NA	CASSPAGDQPQHF	TGCGCCAGCAGCCCGGCAGGAGATCAGCCCCAGCATTTT
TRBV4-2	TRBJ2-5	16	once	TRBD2	CASSHRTSGLQETQYF	TGTGCCAGCAGCCACCGGACTAGCGGGCTCCAAGAGACCCAGTACTTC
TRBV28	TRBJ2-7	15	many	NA	CASSRPGGGKYEQYF	TGTGCCAGCAGTCGACCAGGTGGGGGAAAATACGAGCAGTACTTC